Below, 13 T cell receptor beta chains from the same sample are listed, as sequenced in a study of PD-1 blockade in mismatch repair-deficient tumors. Measured with immunoSEQ multiplex PCR; TCRdb has only the in-frame clones, and not every one. The sample shows some 85,000 clones, about 82% of them seen only once. This specimen consisted of peripheral blood, obtained 44 weeks after starting pembrolizumab. The source is an adult with mismatch repair-deficient cancer.

This clone turned up a few times. This rearrangement joins TRBV28 to TRBJ1-2; D is undetermined. CDR1 MDHEN and CDR2 SYDVKM come from the germline V gene. The germline V and J ends were trimmed by 7 bases and 6 bases, with 18 bases remaining between them. The CDR3 is 14 amino acids. CDR3 nucleotides: TGTGCCAGCATCGGGTTGCGCGCCTCCAATGGCTACACCTTC. Translation gives CASIGLRASNGYTF.

V usage is TRBV6-6 and J usage is TRBJ1-2; possibly TRBD1 for D (6 bases). V lost 4 bases and J lost 2, with 14 bases in between. This CDR3 contains 15 residues. Per the germline V gene, CDR1 is MNHNY and CDR2 is SVGAGI (reference sequence). The CDR3 coding sequence is TGTGCCAGCAGTTTCACAGGACAGTTAAACTATGGCTACACCTTC. Amino acids: CASSFTGQLNYGYTF.

This chain joins TRBV10-3 and TRBJ2-2; 14 bases map to TRBD2. Germline V gene lookup returns CDR1 ENHRY and CDR2 SYGVKD. The CDR3 is 13 residues long. Losses at the gene ends were 7 bases for V and 10 bases for J; bases not matched to a gene: 2. The CDR3 is CAIMGLAGEELFF. CDR3 nucleotides: TGTGCCATCATGGGACTAGCGGGAGAGGAGCTGTTTTTT.

This chain links TRBV6-6 with TRBJ2-1, with D perhaps matching TRBD1 (5 bases). The CDR3 has 15 amino acids. The ends were cut back, 2 bases at V and 7 bases at J, with 15 bases in the middle. The V gene's germline CDR1 is MNHNY and CDR2 SVGAGI (reference sequence). The CDR3, as DNA: TGTGCCAGCAGTTACCCCCGGACATTGGATAATGAGCAGTTCTTC. Encoded protein: CASSYPRTLDNEQFF.

The chain joins TRBV6-1 to TRBJ2-7; the D is unclear. V shed 6 bases and J shed 0 bases, with 6 bases lying between them. The CDR3 consists of 12 residues. Germline loops: CDR1 MNHNS, CDR2 SASEGT. The CDR3 region is CASRTLSYEQYF. CDR3 bases: TGTGCCAGCAGAACTCTCTCCTACGAGCAGTACTTC.

This clone was seen a few times. The chain combines TRBV6-5 with TRBJ1-5; D gene unclear. The CDR3 has 13 amino acids. Germline V lookup: CDR1 MNHEY, CDR2 SVGAGI. Trimming removed 3 bases at V and 6 bases at J, with 9 bases between. The CDR3 nucleotides read TGTGCCAGCAGTTATAGGGAGAGTCAGCCCCAGCATTTT. Translation gives CASSYRESQPQHF.

This chain links TRBV7-9 with TRBJ2-3; D might be TRBD2 (6 bases). The CDR3 covers 14 residues. V lost 5 bases, J lost 0 bases, and 9 bases lay in between. Germline assignment: CDR1 SEHNR and CDR2 FQNEAQ (reference sequence). The CDR3 bases are TGTGCCAGCAGCCCCGGGACTAGCACAGATACGCAGTATTTT. It codes for CASSPGTSTDTQYF.

The J gene is TRBJ1-5, the V gene TRBV2, with 9 bases aligning to TRBD1. V lost 6 bases to trimming and J lost 7 bases; unmatched junction nucleotides: 4. CDR3 size: 13 residues. The germline V gene encodes CDR1 SNHLY and CDR2 FYNNEI. CDR3 sequence: CASSGDREQPQHF. CDR3 nucleotides: TGTGCCAGCAGCGGGGACAGGGAACAGCCCCAGCATTTT.

The chain uses TRBV7-9 and TRBJ1-3; a possible D gene is TRBD1 (5 bases). V gave up 5 bases and J gave up 0 bases, with 11 bases separating them. The germline V gene has CDR1 SEHNR and CDR2 FQNEAQ (reference sequence). This CDR3 comprises 15 residues. The CDR3 region is CASSQDTASGNTIYF. The CDR3 bases are TGTGCCAGCAGCCAGGACACAGCCTCTGGAAACACCATATATTTT.

The chain is built from TRBV6-5 and TRBJ2-1; TRBD1 or TRBD2 may be the D gene (7 bases each). V gave up 2 bases and J gave up 4 bases, with 12 bases separating them. CDR3 length equals 15 residues. The germline V gene has CDR1 MNHEY and CDR2 SVGAGI. This chain's CDR3 is CASSYGGGQYNEQFF. In nucleotides, the CDR3 is TGTGCCAGCAGTTACGGGGGGGGACAGTACAATGAGCAGTTCTTC.

This chain joins TRBV11-2 and TRBJ1-2, with D possibly matching TRBD1 (5 bases). CDR1 and CDR2 (germline): SGHAT, FQNNGV. This CDR3 contains 14 residues. Trimming pared 1 base from V and 1 base from J, leaving 7 bases between. Here the CDR3 reads CASSLGTFNYGYTF. Written as DNA, the CDR3 is TGTGCCAGCAGCTTAGGGACATTTAACTATGGCTACACCTTC.

This clone was seen only a few times. The DNA of the CDR3 is TGTGCCAGCAGCGGGAGGACTAGCGGGAGTAATAATGAGCAGTTCTTC. This codes for CASSGRTSGSNNEQFF. This chain joins TRBV7-2 and TRBJ2-1; 13 positions match TRBD2. V dropped 5 bases and J dropped 7; count of bases not matched to a gene: 8. This CDR3 is 16 amino acids long. The germline V gene has CDR1 SGHTA and CDR2 FQGNSA.

This clone was seen a few times. This chain joins TRBV19 and TRBJ2-5; the D gene is possibly TRBD2 (6 bases). From germline, CDR1 is LNHDA and CDR2 SQIVND (reference sequence). The CDR3 spans 16 residues. The V end lost 5 bases, the J end lost 4 bases, and 20 bases lay between the germline ends. The CDR3 bases are TGTGCCAGTAGTCTACGTACCGGGAGTTCAGGAGAGACCCAGTACTTC. It translates to CASSLRTGSSGETQYF.